Each of the 11 T cell receptor beta chains below was sequenced from the same sample in a study of T-cell memory formation after mild COVID-19. Via MiXCR, TCRdb re-called the 5' RACE reads, giving one row per CDR3 protein. The sample includes fewer than 350,000 distinct CDR3 sequences, approximately 15% of them seen just once. Source material: PBMCs or a T cell subset sorted from them (not recorded which). These receptors were taken from a young man who had mild COVID-19 (a few samples of this study predate the infection). Cell type and time point are not known.

This clonotype was found many times. V usage is TRBV7-9 and J usage is TRBJ2-1; D is unclear. The CDR3 consists of 13 residues. Deletions cut 4 bases from V and 9 bases from J, with 13 bases between. Germline loops: CDR1 SEHNR, CDR2 FQNEAQ (reference sequence). The CDR3 DNA reads TGTGCCAGCAGCTCGATTTTGCGATCTGAGCAGTTCTTC. Translating it yields CASSSILRSEQFF.

This chain uses TRBV5-1 with TRBJ2-1; D perhaps matches TRBD2 (5 bases). Germline V gene lookup returns CDR1 SGHRS and CDR2 YFSETQ. With 0 bases removed from V and 3 bases from J, the gap between germline ends came to 7 bases. This CDR3 has 14 residues. CDR3 in amino acids: CASSLGDYYNEQFF. Written as DNA, the CDR3 is TGCGCCAGCAGCTTGGGTGACTACTACAATGAGCAGTTCTTC.

This clonotype was detected ten times or more. The V gene is TRBV18, the J gene TRBJ2-7; D uncertain. The CDR3 contains 12 residues. Germline CDR1 is KGHSH and CDR2 is LQKENI. V lost 3 bases to trimming and J lost 0 bases, with 3 bases between them. CDR3 sequence reads: CASSPGSYEQYV. The DNA for the CDR3 is TGTGCCAGCTCACCCGGCTCCTACGAGCAGTACGTC.

The genes are TRBV4-3 and TRBJ1-2; tentatively, D is TRBD1 (5 bases). CDR3 length: 14 residues. Trimming cost V 0 bases and J 2 bases, with 7 bases left between them. From germline, CDR1 is LGHNA and CDR2 YSLEER. The CDR3 sequence is CASSQESGNYGYTF. CDR3 nucleotide sequence: TGCGCCAGCAGCCAAGAATCAGGGAACTATGGCTACACCTTC.

This clonotype came up a few times. This chain uses TRBV10-3 with TRBJ2-7; the D gene is possibly TRBD1 (6 bases). In germline, CDR1 is ENHRY, CDR2 SYGVKD. V was shortened by 2 bases and J by 7 bases, with 12 bases between the two germline ends. The CDR3 covers 13 residues. This CDR3 is CAISEVQGIEQYF. The CDR3 DNA sequence: TGTGCCATCAGTGAGGTTCAGGGGATTGAGCAGTACTTC.

This clonotype came up a few times. This chain uses TRBV3-1 with TRBJ2-5; the match to TRBD1 covers 7 bases. This CDR3 has 13 residues. With 9 bases clipped from V and 5 bases from J, the junction kept 9 bases outside the gene matches. Germline CDR1 and CDR2: LGHDT and YNNKEL (reference sequence). CDR3 bases: TGTGCCAGTGGCGACAGGGTCCGGGAGACCCAGTACTTC. This encodes CASGDRVRETQYF.

The table lists this clonotype with many counts. J is TRBJ2-7 and V is TRBV7-9; possible D gene TRBD2, 6 bases. Germline CDR1 and CDR2: SEHNR and FQNEAQ (reference sequence). The CDR3 runs 12 residues. V shed 11 bases and J shed 3 bases, with 14 bases lying between them. The CDR3 DNA is TGTGCCTCAGGGCAGGGAGGCTACGAGCAGTACTTC. This translates into CASGQGGYEQYF.

This clonotype was seen at least ten times. The chain couples TRBV3-1 to TRBJ2-4; no reliable D call. Germline V CDR1 and CDR2: LGHDT, YNNKEL (reference sequence). This CDR3 is built from 15 residues. Trimming took off 0 bases at V and 6 bases at J, with 12 bases between the two ends. The CDR3 reads CASSQDLSWGNIQYF. DNA for the CDR3: TGTGCCAGCAGCCAAGATCTCTCCTGGGGAAACATTCAGTACTTC.

This clonotype was observed a few times. This rearrangement joins TRBV6-2 or TRBV6-3 to TRBJ2-5; D perhaps matches TRBD2 (5 bases). The V and J ends lost 5 bases and 5 bases respectively, with 15 bases between them. The CDR3 extends over 14 amino acids. Germline assignment: CDR1 MNHEY and CDR2 SVGEGT. For the CDR3, the DNA is TGTGCCAGCAGTAACCGGCCCCCGGGGGAGACCCAGTACTTC. As protein: CASSNRPPGETQYF.

This clonotype occurred a few times. The chain employs TRBV20-1 and TRBJ1-5; no clear D. V lost 0 bases and J lost 0, with 9 bases in between. CDR1 and CDR2 from the germline V gene are DFQATT and SNEGSKA (reference sequence). This CDR3 comprises 15 residues. CDR3 DNA sequence: TGCAGTGCTAGAGAGAGCATTTATAGCAATCAGCCCCAGCATTTT. Protein product: CSARESIYSNQPQHF.

The chain carries TRBV7-9 and TRBJ2-2; tentatively, D is TRBD1 (5 bases). The V and J ends lost 7 bases and 7 bases respectively, with 19 bases between them. This CDR3 region has 15 residues. The V gene's germline CDR1 is SEHNR and CDR2 FQNEAQ (reference sequence). For the CDR3, the DNA is TGTGCCAGCACACCCAGGGCACAGCTACACGGGGAGCTGTTTTTT. Its translation is CASTPRAQLHGELFF.